The next 31 T cell receptor beta chains were all read from a single sample in a study of CD8+ T cells in alopecia areata. TCR sequencing used cDNA made by reverse transcription of extracted RNA. Method: immunoSEQ multiplex PCR; TCRdb's copy keeps in-frame clones and lacks some. The sample lists 150,000 to 200,000 clones, approximately 59% occurring once. This sample's treatment: oral pan-JAK inhibitor, 5-10 mg twice daily. The material was CD4+ T cells sorted from blood, obtained at approximately week 55, from a patient treated with tofacitinib. The receptors shown here come from a human donor with alopecia areata.

The chain carries TRBV19 and TRBJ2-5; no clear D gene. The CDR3 is made up of 13 amino acids. CDR1 and CDR2 from the germline V gene are LNHDA and SQIVND (reference sequence). V lost 5 bases to trimming and J lost 2 bases, with 9 bases between them. The CDR3 DNA reads as TGTGCCAGTAGTCTACCAGAACAAGAGACCCAGTACTTC. Translated: CASSLPEQETQYF.

The chain links TRBV15 to TRBJ2-7, with 9 bases identical to TRBD1. Germline lookup yields CDR1 LNHNV and CDR2 YYDKDF (reference sequence). The CDR3 sequence is 15 residues long. With 8 bases clipped from V and 4 bases from J, the junction kept 12 bases outside the gene matches. The DNA for the CDR3 is TGTGCCACCGCGGACAGGGGAAGTGGCGGTTACGAGCAGTACTTC. Its translation: CATADRGSGGYEQYF.

There are a few counts of this clone. The rearrangement uses TRBV29-1 and TRBJ2-7; D uncertain. V dropped 1 base and J dropped 0 bases, with 13 bases sitting between them. Germline assignment: CDR1 SQVTM and CDR2 ANQGSEA. This CDR3 region has 15 residues. For the CDR3, the DNA is TGCAGCGTTGAAGTGTGGGTCAGAAGCTCCTACGAGCAGTACTTC. It encodes CSVEVWVRSSYEQYF.

This clone was picked up a small number of times. The chain is built from TRBV6-5 and TRBJ2-7; TRBD1 agrees at 11 bases. Germline loops: CDR1 MNHEY, CDR2 SVGAGI. Trimming cost V 4 bases and J 6 bases; bases outside gene matches: 8. CDR3 size: 15 residues. DNA for the CDR3: TGTGCCAGCAGTTCCTCCCCGGGACAGGGGGTCGAGCAGTACTTC. Amino acid sequence: CASSSSPGQGVEQYF.

This clone was seen only a few times. This sequence joins TRBV6-6 and TRBJ2-1; D unresolved. The CDR3 contains 13 residues. Trimming removed 7 bases from V and 4 bases from J, with 11 bases in between. CDR1 and CDR2 from the germline V gene are MNHNY and SVGAGI (reference sequence). CDR3 DNA: TGTGCCAGCAACAACCCAGGATACAATGAGCAGTTCTTC. It specifies CASNNPGYNEQFF.

The chain carries TRBV6-6 and TRBJ2-6; D may match TRBD1 or TRBD2 (5 bases each). Germline-derived CDR1 and CDR2 are MNHNY and SVGAGI (reference sequence). With 4 bases removed from V and 2 bases from J, the gap between germline ends came to 12 bases. The CDR3 runs 16 residues. The CDR3 DNA reads TGTGCCAGCAGTTCCGGGACCAAGGCTGGGGCCAACGTCCTGACTTTC. Its translation is CASSSGTKAGANVLTF.

V is TRBV7-2 and J is TRBJ2-5; no clear D gene. CDR1 and CDR2 from the germline V gene are SGHTA and FQGNSA. The CDR3 is made up of 15 amino acids. Trimming shortened V by 0 bases and J by 5 bases, and 13 bases separated the two germline ends. In DNA form, the CDR3 reads TGTGCCAGCAGCTTAGCTCCGCTCGGACGGGAGACCCAGTACTTC. Translation: CASSLAPLGRETQYF. The full variable domain, in which reference TRBV7-2 and TRBJ2-5 provide the parts outside the CDR3, is GAGVSQSPSNKVTEKGKDVELRCDPISGHTALYWYRQSLGQGLEFLIYFQGNSAPDKSGLPSDRFSAERTGGSVSTLTIQRTQQEDSAVYLCASSLAPLGRETQYFGPGTRLLVL.

The V call is TRBV30, the J call TRBJ2-2; tentative D call: TRBD1 (5 bases). V was clipped by 0 bases and J by 1 base, with 15 bases between them. This CDR3 is 17 amino acids long. From germline, CDR1 is GTSNPN and CDR2 SVGIG (reference sequence). As DNA, the CDR3 is TGTGCCTGGAGTGTATATCCAGGGCGACAGAACACCGGGGAGCTGTTTTTT. It codes for CAWSVYPGRQNTGELFF.

The V call is TRBV29-1, the J call TRBJ1-2, with TRBD1 as a possible D gene (5 bases). The V end lost 4 bases, the J end lost 7 bases, and 10 bases lay between the germline ends. In germline, CDR1 is SQVTM, CDR2 ANQGSEA. The CDR3 contains 11 residues. The CDR3 is CSVVLGLGYTF. CDR3 in DNA: TGCAGCGTTGTTTTGGGACTTGGCTACACCTTC. Filled out from reference TRBV29-1 and TRBJ1-2, the complete variable domain reads SAVISQKPSRDICQRGTSLTIQCQVDSQVTMMFWYRQQPGQSLTLIATANQGSEATYESGFVIDKFPISRPNLTFSTLTVSNMSPEDSSIYLCSVVLGLGYTFGSGTRLTVV.

This clone came up a few times. The chain uses TRBV5-1 and TRBJ2-5; D may be TRBD1 (6 bases). CDR3 length: 12 amino acids. Trimming took off 1 base at V and 5 bases at J, with 6 bases between the two ends. CDR1 is SGHRS, CDR2 YFSETQ, per germline. The CDR3 spells CASSLTGETQYF. The CDR3, as DNA: TGCGCCAGCAGCTTGACAGGGGAGACCCAGTACTTC.

This clone was observed many times. V usage is TRBV7-9 and J usage is TRBJ2-7; tentatively, D is TRBD1 (5 bases). This CDR3 comprises 13 residues. Germline V gene lookup returns CDR1 SEHNR and CDR2 FQNEAQ (reference sequence). The V end was cut by 3 bases, the J end by 6 bases, with 12 bases between. The CDR3: CASSFRREGEQYF. CDR3 bases: TGTGCCAGCAGCTTCCGCAGGGAAGGCGAGCAGTACTTC. The variable domain in full, with the rest retrieved from reference TRBV7-9 and TRBJ2-7, is DTGVSQNPRHKITKRGQNVTFRCDPISEHNRLYWYRQTLGQGPEFLTYFQNEAQLEKSRLLSDRFSAERPKGSFSTLEIQRTEQGDSAMYLCASSFRREGEQYFGPGTRLTVT.

This clone was detected a few times. The chain joins TRBV29-1 to TRBJ1-2, with D uncertain. The V end lost 7 bases, the J end lost 6 bases, and 18 bases lay between the germline ends. The CDR3 has 13 residues. The germline V gene encodes CDR1 SQVTM and CDR2 ANQGSEA. The CDR3 reads CSAQYSDTNGYTF. The CDR3 DNA sequence: TGCAGCGCACAATACTCAGACACCAATGGCTACACCTTC.

This clone has a handful of counts. The genes are TRBV7-2 and TRBJ1-1; 7 positions agree with TRBD1. The V gene's germline CDR1 is SGHTA and CDR2 FQGNSA. The CDR3 covers 14 residues. With 5 bases clipped from V and 5 bases from J, the junction kept 8 bases outside the gene matches. The CDR3 here is CASSPTSRGTEAFF. DNA of the CDR3: TGTGCCAGCAGCCCAACAAGCAGGGGGACTGAAGCTTTCTTT.

The rearrangement joins TRBV30 to TRBJ2-1; no reliable D call. CDR1 and CDR2 (germline): GTSNPN, SVGIG (reference sequence). Trimming removed 1 base at V and 6 bases at J, with 10 bases between. This CDR3 has 13 residues. CDR3 loop: CAWSGGRTNEQFF. For the CDR3, the DNA is TGTGCCTGGAGTGGCGGCAGGACCAATGAGCAGTTCTTC.

This chain uses TRBV6-5 with TRBJ2-2; D remains unclear. The CDR3 length is 12 residues. Germline assignment: CDR1 MNHEY and CDR2 SVGAGI. Trimming took off 7 bases at V and 3 bases at J, with 6 bases between the two ends. CDR3 region: CASNGYTGELFF. The DNA of the CDR3 is TGTGCCAGCAACGGGTACACCGGGGAGCTGTTTTTT.

The chain is built from TRBV30 and TRBJ1-1; 12 bases are a match to TRBD1. Germline loops: CDR1 GTSNPN, CDR2 SVGIG (reference sequence). The ends lost 5 bases at V and 4 bases at J; junction bases unmatched: 8. The CDR3 is 15 amino acids. CDR3 in DNA: TGTGCCTGGGGGGACAGGGGGCGGATGTTCACTGAAGCTTTCTTT. This sequence encodes CAWGDRGRMFTEAFF.

The rearrangement joins TRBV30 to TRBJ1-1; D is undetermined. CDR1 GTSNPN and CDR2 SVGIG come from the germline V gene (reference sequence). The V end lost 0 bases, the J end lost 1 base, and 12 bases lay between the germline ends. The CDR3 runs 15 residues. CDR3 in DNA: TGTGCCTGGAGTGTATTTATGGCCGAGAACACTGAAGCTTTCTTT. Protein product: CAWSVFMAENTEAFF.

This clone was observed a handful of times. CDR3 nucleotide sequence: TGCGCCAGCAGCGAGGGACAGGGTGGCGAGCAGTACTTC. Protein sequence: CASSEGQGGEQYF. The chain uses TRBV5-1 and TRBJ2-7, with 9 bases fitting TRBD1. The germline V gene has CDR1 SGHRS and CDR2 YFSETQ. V shed 4 bases, J shed 6 bases, and the junction held 5 bases outside the gene matches. CDR3 length equals 13 residues. Complete variable domain (other parts from reference TRBV5-1 and TRBJ2-7): KAGVTQTPRYLIKTRGQQVTLSCSPISGHRSVSWYQQTPGQGLQFLFEYFSETQRNKGNFPGRFSGRQFSNSRSEMNVSTLELGDSALYLCASSEGQGGEQYFGPGTRLTVT.

This clone was observed a few times. This chain joins TRBV29-1 and TRBJ1-2, with 10 bases fitting TRBD1. Germline V CDR1 and CDR2: SQVTM, ANQGSEA. CDR3 length: 13 amino acids. V trimming: 7 bases; J trimming: 7 bases; junction bases outside the gene matches: 9. DNA for the CDR3: TGCAGCGCTGTGACAGGGGGCTATGGTGGCTACACCTTC. Its translation is CSAVTGGYGGYTF.

The chain carries TRBV9 and TRBJ1-4, with TRBD1 matching 7 bases. The CDR3 covers 13 residues. Trimming at V came to 4 bases and at J to 13 bases, leaving 10 bases not matched to a gene. CDR1 is SGDLS and CDR2 is YYNGEE in the germline V gene. The CDR3 DNA follows: TGTGCCAGCAGCTTGACCCGGGACAGTAGACTGTTTTTT. This gives the protein CASSLTRDSRLFF.

The chain joins TRBV29-1 to TRBJ2-1; 7 bases match TRBD2. J lost 9 bases, V lost 2 bases, and 4 bases had no gene match. This CDR3 has 12 amino acids. Germline V gene data show CDR1 as SQVTM and CDR2 as ANQGSEA. The CDR3 DNA reads TGCAGCGTTGAAAGTAGCGGGTTTGAGCAGTTCTTC. Protein: CSVESSGFEQFF.

This rearrangement joins TRBV5-1 to TRBJ2-7; TRBD2 aligns across 7 bases. The length of the CDR3 is 13 residues. CDR1 is SGHRS, CDR2 YFSETQ, per germline. V shed 5 bases and J 6 bases; nucleotides not matched to a gene: 8. CDR3 sequence: CASSWEGGGEQYF. CDR3 bases: TGCGCCAGCAGTTGGGAAGGCGGGGGCGAGCAGTACTTC.

The chain links TRBV7-9 to TRBJ2-4; D is perhaps TRBD2 (6 bases). The CDR3 consists of 14 residues. Between the trimmed V and J ends, which lost 3 bases and 8 bases, there was a span of 14 bases. The germline gives CDR1 SEHNR, CDR2 FQNEAQ (reference sequence). As DNA, the CDR3 is TGTGCCAGCAGCTTTCGTGGCGGGGTGGACATTCAGTACTTC. Amino acid sequence: CASSFRGGVDIQYF. The full variable domain, in which reference TRBV7-9 and TRBJ2-4 provide the parts outside the CDR3, is DTGVSQNPRHKITKRGQNVTFRCDPISEHNRLYWYRQTLGQGPEFLTYFQNEAQLEKSRLLSDRFSAERPKGSFSTLEIQRTEQGDSAMYLCASSFRGGVDIQYFGAGTRLSVL.

A few counts support this clone. The V gene is TRBV29-1, the J gene TRBJ2-7; no clear D. The CDR3 is 12 residues long. The V and J ends lost 4 bases and 3 bases respectively, with 10 bases between them. Germline CDR1 reads SQVTM; CDR2 reads ANQGSEA. The chain's CDR3 is CSVAESRYEQYF. The CDR3, as DNA: TGCAGCGTTGCGGAGAGTCGCTACGAGCAGTACTTC.

On this clone: This sample includes further DNA sequences coding for the same CDR3. J is TRBJ2-3 and V is TRBV5-6; 8 positions match TRBD1. Germline-derived CDR1 and CDR2 are SGHDT and YYEEEE. The V segment lost 0 bases and the J segment 3 bases; nucleotides outside the gene matches: 3. The CDR3 spans 15 residues. The CDR3 sequence is CASSLGQGFTDTQYF. In DNA, the CDR3 is TGTGCCAGCAGCTTGGGACAGGGGTTTACAGATACGCAGTATTTT. Full variable domain (rest looked up from reference TRBV5-6 and TRBJ2-3): DAGVTQSPTHLIKTRGQQVTLRCSPKSGHDTVSWYQQALGQGPQFIFQYYEEEERQRGNFPDRFSGHQFPNYSSELNVNALLLGDSALYLCASSLGQGFTDTQYFGPGTRLTVL.

The chain has TRBV12-5 and TRBJ1-5; 8 bases are a match to TRBD1. Germline-derived CDR1 and CDR2 are LGHNT and FRNRAP. The CDR3 length is 12 residues. Losses at the gene ends were 5 bases for V and 7 bases for J; bases not matched to a gene: 1. CDR3 in amino acids: CASGDRGQPQHF. In nucleotides, the CDR3 is TGTGCTAGTGGTGACAGGGGCCAGCCCCAGCATTTT.

The J gene is TRBJ2-3, the V gene TRBV7-9, with unresolved D. V lost 3 bases and J 6 bases, leaving 7 bases between the germline ends. The germline V gene has CDR1 SEHNR and CDR2 FQNEAQ (reference sequence). CDR3 size: 12 residues. CDR3 DNA sequence: TGTGCCAGCAGCTTTGCGGCGGATACGCAGTATTTT. Translation: CASSFAADTQYF.

The V and J genes are TRBV2 and TRBJ2-1; D not resolved. The germline V gene encodes CDR1 SNHLY and CDR2 FYNNEI. V gave up 5 bases and J gave up 8 bases, with 10 bases separating them. The CDR3 totals 12 residues. The CDR3 loop is CASSRMAYEQFF. CDR3 DNA sequence: TGTGCCAGCAGTCGGATGGCGTATGAGCAGTTCTTC. Together with reference TRBV2 and TRBJ2-1, the CDR3 gives the full variable domain: EPEVTQTPSHQVTQMGQEVILRCVPISNHLYFYWYRQILGQKVEFLVSFYNNEISEKSEIFDDQFSVERPDGSNFTLKIRSTKLEDSAMYFCASSRMAYEQFFGPGTRLTVL.

This clone has a handful of counts. The chain is built from TRBV4-1 and TRBJ1-5, with D possibly matching TRBD1 (5 bases). The CDR3 sequence is 14 residues long. CDR1 and CDR2 from the germline V gene are MGHRA and YSYEKL. V lost 0 bases, J lost 9 bases, and 12 bases lay in between. CDR3 protein: CASSQEGVQWPQHF. CDR3 sequence (DNA): TGCGCCAGCAGCCAAGAAGGGGTCCAGTGGCCCCAGCATTTT.

The table lists this clone with a few counts. V gene TRBV29-1 combines with J gene TRBJ2-5, with D maybe TRBD2 (6 bases). CDR1 and CDR2 from the germline V gene are SQVTM and ANQGSEA. Trimming left V 7 bases short and J 1 base short, with 16 bases between. This CDR3 region has 14 residues. CDR3: CSARTAGLQETQYF. The CDR3 DNA reads TGCAGCGCCAGAACGGCGGGACTCCAAGAGACCCAGTACTTC.

This clone was picked up one time. As DNA, the CDR3 is TGTGCCAGCAGTTACTTTTCCGGGACAGGAGGCTACGAGCAGTACTTC. Encoded protein: CASSYFSGTGGYEQYF. The gene calls are TRBV6-5 and TRBJ2-7; 8 bases match TRBD1. Per germline, CDR1 MNHEY and CDR2 SVGAGI. V lost 1 base and J lost 3; bases outside the gene matches: 8. This CDR3 comprises 16 residues.